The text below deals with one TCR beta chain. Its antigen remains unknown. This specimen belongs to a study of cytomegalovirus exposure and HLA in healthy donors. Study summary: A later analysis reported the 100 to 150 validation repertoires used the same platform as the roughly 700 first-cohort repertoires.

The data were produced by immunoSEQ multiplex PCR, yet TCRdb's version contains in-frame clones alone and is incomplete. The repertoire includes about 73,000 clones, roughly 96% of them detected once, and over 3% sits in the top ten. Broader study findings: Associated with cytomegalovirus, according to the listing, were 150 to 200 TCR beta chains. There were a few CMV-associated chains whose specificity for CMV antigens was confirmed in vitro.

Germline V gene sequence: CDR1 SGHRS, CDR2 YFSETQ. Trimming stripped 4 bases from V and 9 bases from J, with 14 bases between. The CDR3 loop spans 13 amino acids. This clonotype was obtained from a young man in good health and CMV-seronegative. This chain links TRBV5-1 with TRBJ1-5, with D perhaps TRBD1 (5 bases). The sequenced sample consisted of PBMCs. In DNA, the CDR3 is TGCGCCAGCAGCCCTGACGGGGGATGGCCCCAGCATTTT. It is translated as CASSPDGGWPQHF.